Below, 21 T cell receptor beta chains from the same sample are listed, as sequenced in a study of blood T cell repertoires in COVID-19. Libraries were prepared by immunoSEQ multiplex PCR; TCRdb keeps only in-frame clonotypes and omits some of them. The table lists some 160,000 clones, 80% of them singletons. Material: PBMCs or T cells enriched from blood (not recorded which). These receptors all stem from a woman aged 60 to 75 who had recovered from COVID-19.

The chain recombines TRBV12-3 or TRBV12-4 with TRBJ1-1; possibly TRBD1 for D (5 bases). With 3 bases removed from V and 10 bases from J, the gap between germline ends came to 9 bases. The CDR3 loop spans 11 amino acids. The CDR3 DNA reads TGTGCCAGCAGTTTGGGGGGATCAGCTTTCTTT. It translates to CASSLGGSAFF.

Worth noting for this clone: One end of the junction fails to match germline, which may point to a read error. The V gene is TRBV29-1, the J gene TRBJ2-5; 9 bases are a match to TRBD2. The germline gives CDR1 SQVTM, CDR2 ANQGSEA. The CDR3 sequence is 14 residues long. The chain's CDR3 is CRVDGAGGQETQYF. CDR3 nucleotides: TGCCGCGTTGATGGGGCGGGGGGGCAGGAGACCCAGTACTTC. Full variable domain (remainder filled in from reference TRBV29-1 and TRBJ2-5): SAVISQKPSRDICQRGTSLTIQCQVDSQVTMMFWYRQQPGQSLTLIATANQGSEATYESGFVIDKFPISRPNLTFSTLTVSNMSPEDSSIYLCRVDGAGGQETQYFGPGTRLLVL.

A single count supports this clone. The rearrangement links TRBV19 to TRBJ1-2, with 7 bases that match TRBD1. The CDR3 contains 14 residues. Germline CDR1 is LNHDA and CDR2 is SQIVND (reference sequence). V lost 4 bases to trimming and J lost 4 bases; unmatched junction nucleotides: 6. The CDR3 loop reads CASSTRDSSYGYTF. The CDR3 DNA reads TGTGCCAGTAGTACAAGGGACAGCTCCTATGGCTACACCTTC.

DNA of the CDR3: TGTGCCAGCAGTTCTTCTTCCTCCGGGACCCAGTACTTC. Protein sequence: CASSSSSSGTQYF. The chain recombines TRBV6-5 with TRBJ2-5; D uncertain. This CDR3 contains 13 residues. The V gene lost 4 bases and the J gene lost 7 bases, with 13 bases spanning the gap. Germline-derived CDR1 and CDR2 are MNHEY and SVGAGI.

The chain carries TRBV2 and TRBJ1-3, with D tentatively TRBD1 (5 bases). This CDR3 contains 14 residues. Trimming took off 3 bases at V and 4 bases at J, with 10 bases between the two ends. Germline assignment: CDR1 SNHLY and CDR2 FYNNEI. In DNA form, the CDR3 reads TGTGCCAGCAGTGAGAGCAGGGCGGGAAACACCATATATTTT. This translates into CASSESRAGNTIYF.

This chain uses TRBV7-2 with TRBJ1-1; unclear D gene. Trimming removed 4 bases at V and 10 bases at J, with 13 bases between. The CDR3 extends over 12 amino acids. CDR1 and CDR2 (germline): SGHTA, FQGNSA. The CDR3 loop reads CASSSDGRGAFF. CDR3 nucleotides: TGTGCCAGCAGCTCGGACGGCCGGGGAGCTTTCTTT.

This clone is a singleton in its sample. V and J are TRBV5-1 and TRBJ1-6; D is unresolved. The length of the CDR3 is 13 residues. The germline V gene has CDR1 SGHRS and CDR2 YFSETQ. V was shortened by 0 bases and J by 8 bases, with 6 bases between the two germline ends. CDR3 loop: CASSLELDSPLHF. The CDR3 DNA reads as TGCGCCAGCAGCTTGGAACTGGATTCACCCCTCCACTTT.

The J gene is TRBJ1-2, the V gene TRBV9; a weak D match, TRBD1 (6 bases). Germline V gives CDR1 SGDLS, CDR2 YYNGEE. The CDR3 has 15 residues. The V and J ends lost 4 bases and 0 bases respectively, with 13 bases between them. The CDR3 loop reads CASSRGGFSNYGYTF. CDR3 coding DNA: TGTGCCAGCAGCAGAGGGGGTTTCTCTAACTATGGCTACACCTTC.

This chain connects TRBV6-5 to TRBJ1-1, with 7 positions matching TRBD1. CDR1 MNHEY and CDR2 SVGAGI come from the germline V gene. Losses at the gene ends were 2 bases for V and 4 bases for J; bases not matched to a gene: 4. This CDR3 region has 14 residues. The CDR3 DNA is TGTGCCAGCAGTTACCTAACAGGGGTCACTGAAGCTTTCTTT. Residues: CASSYLTGVTEAFF.

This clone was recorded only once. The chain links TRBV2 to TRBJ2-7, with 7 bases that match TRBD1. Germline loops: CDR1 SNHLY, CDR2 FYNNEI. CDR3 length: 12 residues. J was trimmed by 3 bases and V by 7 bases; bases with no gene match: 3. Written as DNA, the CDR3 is TGTGCCAGCATGGGGACAGACTACGAGCAGTACTTC. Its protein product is CASMGTDYEQYF.

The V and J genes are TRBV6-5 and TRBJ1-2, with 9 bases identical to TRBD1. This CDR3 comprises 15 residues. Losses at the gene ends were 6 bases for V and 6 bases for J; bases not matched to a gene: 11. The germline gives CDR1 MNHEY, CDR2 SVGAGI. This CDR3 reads CASSTRDRVFHGYTF. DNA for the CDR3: TGTGCCAGCAGCACCCGGGACAGGGTTTTCCATGGCTACACCTTC.

CDR3 loop: CASRITGQETQYF. CDR3 nucleotide sequence: TGTGCCAGCAGAATTACAGGGCAAGAGACCCAGTACTTC. J is TRBJ2-5 and V is TRBV6-5, with D possibly being TRBD1 (6 bases). CDR1 MNHEY and CDR2 SVGAGI come from the germline V gene. The CDR3 is 13 amino acids. V was pared by 6 bases and J by 2 bases, with 10 bases between.

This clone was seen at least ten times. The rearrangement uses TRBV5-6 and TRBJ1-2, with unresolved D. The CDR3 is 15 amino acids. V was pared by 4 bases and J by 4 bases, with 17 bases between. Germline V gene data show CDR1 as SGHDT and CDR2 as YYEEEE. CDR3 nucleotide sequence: TGTGCCAGCAGCCCCGATGGTCGGGGTGGCTATGGCTACACCTTC. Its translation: CASSPDGRGGYGYTF.

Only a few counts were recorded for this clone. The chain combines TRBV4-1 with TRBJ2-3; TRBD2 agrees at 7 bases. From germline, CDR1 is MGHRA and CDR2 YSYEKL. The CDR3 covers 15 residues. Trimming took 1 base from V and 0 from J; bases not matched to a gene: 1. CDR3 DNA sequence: TGCGCCAGCAGCCAAGGGCGGGGGAGCACAGATACGCAGTATTTT. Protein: CASSQGRGSTDTQYF.

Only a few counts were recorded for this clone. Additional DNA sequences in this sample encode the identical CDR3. The CDR3 reads CASSLGTGGQETQYF. CDR3 in DNA: TGCGCCAGCAGCTTGGGCACAGGGGGCCAAGAGACCCAGTACTTC. The chain employs TRBV5-1 and TRBJ2-5; 8 bases are shared with TRBD1. CDR1 is SGHRS and CDR2 is YFSETQ in the germline V gene. The CDR3 consists of 15 residues. J was trimmed by 1 base and V by 0 bases; bases with no gene match: 2. Using reference TRBV5-1 and TRBJ2-5 for the parts outside the CDR3, the full variable domain is KAGVTQTPRYLIKTRGQQVTLSCSPISGHRSVSWYQQTPGQGLQFLFEYFSETQRNKGNFPGRFSGRQFSNSRSEMNVSTLELGDSALYLCASSLGTGGQETQYFGPGTRLLVL.

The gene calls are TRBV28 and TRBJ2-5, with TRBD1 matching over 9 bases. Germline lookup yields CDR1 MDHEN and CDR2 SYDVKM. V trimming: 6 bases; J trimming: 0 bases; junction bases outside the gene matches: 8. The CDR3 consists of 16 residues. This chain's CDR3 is CASRAQGARDQETQYF. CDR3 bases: TGTGCCAGCAGGGCACAGGGGGCGCGTGACCAAGAGACCCAGTACTTC.

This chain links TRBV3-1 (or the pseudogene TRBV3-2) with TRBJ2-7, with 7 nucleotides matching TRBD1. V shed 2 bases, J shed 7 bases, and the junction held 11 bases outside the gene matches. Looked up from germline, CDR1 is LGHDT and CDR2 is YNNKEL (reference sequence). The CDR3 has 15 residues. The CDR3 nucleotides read TGTGCCAGCAGCCAACCCGACAGGGTCGTTCGGGAGCAGTACTTC. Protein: CASSQPDRVVREQYF.

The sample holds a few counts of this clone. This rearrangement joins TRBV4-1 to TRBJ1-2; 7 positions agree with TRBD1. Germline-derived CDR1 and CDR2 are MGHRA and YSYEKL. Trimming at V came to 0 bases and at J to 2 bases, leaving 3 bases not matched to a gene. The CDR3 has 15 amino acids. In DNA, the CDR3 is TGCGCCAGCAGCCAAGATCAGGGACAGAACTATGGCTACACCTTC. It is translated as CASSQDQGQNYGYTF.

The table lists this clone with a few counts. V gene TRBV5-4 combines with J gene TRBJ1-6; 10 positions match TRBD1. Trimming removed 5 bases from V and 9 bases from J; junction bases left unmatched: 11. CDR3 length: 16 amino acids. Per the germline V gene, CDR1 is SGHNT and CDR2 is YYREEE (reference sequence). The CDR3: CASRPGTGVKSSPLHF. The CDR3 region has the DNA TGTGCCAGCAGACCCGGGACAGGGGTTAAAAGTTCACCCCTCCACTTT.

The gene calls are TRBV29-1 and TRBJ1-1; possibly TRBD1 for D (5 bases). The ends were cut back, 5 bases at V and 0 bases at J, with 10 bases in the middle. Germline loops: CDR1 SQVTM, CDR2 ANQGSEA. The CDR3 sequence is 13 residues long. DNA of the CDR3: TGCAGCGTTTCGGCAGGGATGAACACTGAAGCTTTCTTT. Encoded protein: CSVSAGMNTEAFF.

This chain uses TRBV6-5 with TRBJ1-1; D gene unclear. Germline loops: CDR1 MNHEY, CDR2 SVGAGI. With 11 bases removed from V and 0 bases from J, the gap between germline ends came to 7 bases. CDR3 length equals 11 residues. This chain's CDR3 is CASKMNTEAFF. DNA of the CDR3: TGTGCCTCCAAAATGAACACTGAAGCTTTCTTT.